This TCR beta chain originates from a study of blood T cell repertoires in COVID-19. Study at large: There were acute and convalescent COVID-19 samples, and they came from the United States, Italy and Spain.

V gave up 6 bases and J gave up 5 bases, with 16 bases separating them. Per germline, CDR1 MDHEN and CDR2 SYDVKM. This CDR3 has 14 residues. Participant-reported clinical history was the basis for cohort assignment. The repertoire was sequenced with immunoSEQ multiplex PCR; TCRdb's copy has only in-frame clones and lacks some. In the table there are 200,000 to 300,000 clones, 80% to 90% of which are singletons. Sample: PBMCs or T cells enriched from blood (not recorded which). The receptor comes from a woman in her thirties or forties who had been exposed to COVID-19. V usage is TRBV28 and J usage is TRBJ1-2, with a weak D call TRBD1 (6 bases). This chain's CDR3 is CASSSSQGLYGYTF. The DNA of the CDR3 is TGTGCCAGCAGCTCCTCTCAGGGGTTATATGGCTACACCTTC.